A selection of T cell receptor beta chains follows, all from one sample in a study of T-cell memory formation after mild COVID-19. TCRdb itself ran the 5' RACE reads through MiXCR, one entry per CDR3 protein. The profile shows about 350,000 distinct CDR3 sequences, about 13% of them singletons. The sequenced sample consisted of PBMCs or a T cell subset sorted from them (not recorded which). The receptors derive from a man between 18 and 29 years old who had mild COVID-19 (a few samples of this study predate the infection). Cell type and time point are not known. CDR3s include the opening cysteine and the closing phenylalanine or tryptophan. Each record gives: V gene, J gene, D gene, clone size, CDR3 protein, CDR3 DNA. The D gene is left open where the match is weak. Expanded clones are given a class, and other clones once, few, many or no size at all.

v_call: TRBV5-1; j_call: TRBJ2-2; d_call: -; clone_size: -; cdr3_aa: CASSRFFLGRMNTGELFF; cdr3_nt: TGCGCCAGCAGTAGGTTCTTTTTGGGGAGGATGAACACCGGGGAGCTGTTTTTT
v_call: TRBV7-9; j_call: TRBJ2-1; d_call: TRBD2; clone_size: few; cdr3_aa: CASRLTLTSGGSYNEQFF; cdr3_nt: TGTGCCAGCAGATTAACTCTCACTAGCGGGGGTTCCTACAATGAGCAGTTCTTC
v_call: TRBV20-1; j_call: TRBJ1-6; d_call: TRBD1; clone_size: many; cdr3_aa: CSAPTGGINSPLHF; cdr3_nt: TGCAGTGCTCCGACAGGGGGCATAAATTCACCCCTCCACTTT
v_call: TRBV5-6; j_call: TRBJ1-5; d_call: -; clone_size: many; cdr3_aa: CASSRWGNQPQHF; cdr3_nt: TGTGCCAGCAGCAGGTGGGGCAATCAGCCCCAGCATTTT
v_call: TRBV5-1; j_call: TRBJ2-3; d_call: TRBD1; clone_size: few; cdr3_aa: CASSPGQGGRADTQYF; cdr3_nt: TGCGCCAGCAGCCCGGGACAGGGGGGACGAGCAGATACGCAGTATTTT
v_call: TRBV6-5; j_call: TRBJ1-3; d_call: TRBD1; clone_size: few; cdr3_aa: CASSPRGGSVNTIYF; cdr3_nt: TGTGCCAGCAGTCCCAGGGGGGGATCCGTAAACACCATATATTTT
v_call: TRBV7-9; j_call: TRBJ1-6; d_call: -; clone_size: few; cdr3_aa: CASRHGASGSPLHF; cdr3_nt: TGTGCCAGCAGGCATGGGGCGTCGGGGTCACCCCTCCACTTT
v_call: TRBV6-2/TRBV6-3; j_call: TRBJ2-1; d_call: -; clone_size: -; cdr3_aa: CASSYRDGSSYNEQFF; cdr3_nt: TGTGCCAGCAGTTACCGTGACGGGAGCTCCTACAATGAGCAGTTCTTC
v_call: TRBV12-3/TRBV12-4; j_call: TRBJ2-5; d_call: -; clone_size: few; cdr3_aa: CASSWSSEQETQYF; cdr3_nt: TGTGCCAGCAGTTGGTCTTCGGAACAAGAGACCCAGTACTTC
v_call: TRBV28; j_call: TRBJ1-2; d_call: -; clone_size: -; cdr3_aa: CASSPFSGTLDGYTF; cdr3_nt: TGTGCCAGCAGTCCATTTTCCGGGACGCTGGACGGCTACACCTTC
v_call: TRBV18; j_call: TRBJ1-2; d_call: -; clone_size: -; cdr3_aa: CASSPPGRAVGYTF; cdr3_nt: TGTGCCAGCTCACCACCGGGCAGGGCGGTGGGCTACACCTTC
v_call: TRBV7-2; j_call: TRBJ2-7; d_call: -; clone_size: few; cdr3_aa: CASSVTRQRQYF; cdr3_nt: TGTGCCAGCAGCGTAACCCGACAGAGGCAGTACTTC
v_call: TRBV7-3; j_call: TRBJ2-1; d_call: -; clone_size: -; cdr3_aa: CASSLGQWGFDEQFF; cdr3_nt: TGTGCCAGCAGCTTAGGCCAGTGGGGATTCGATGAGCAGTTCTTC
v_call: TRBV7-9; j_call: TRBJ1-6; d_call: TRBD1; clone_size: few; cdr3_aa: CASSSTGTGHSPLHF; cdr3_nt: TGTGCCAGCAGCTCAACCGGGACAGGGCACTCACCCCTCCACTTT
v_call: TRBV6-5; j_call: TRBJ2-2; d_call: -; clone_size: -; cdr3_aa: CASRPPGTGELFF; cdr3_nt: TGTGCCAGCAGACCGCCGGGCACCGGGGAGCTGTTTTTT
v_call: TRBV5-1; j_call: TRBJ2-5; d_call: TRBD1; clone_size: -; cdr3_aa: CASNSGNRGQETQYF; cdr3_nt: TGCGCCAGTAACTCTGGGAACAGGGGACAAGAGACCCAGTACTTC
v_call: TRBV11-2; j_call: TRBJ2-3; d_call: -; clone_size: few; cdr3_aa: CASTRLFVTDTQYF; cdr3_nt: TGTGCCAGCACCCGACTATTTGTCACAGATACGCAGTATTTT
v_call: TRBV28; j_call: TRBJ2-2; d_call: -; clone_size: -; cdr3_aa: CASSFPPGRANTGELFF; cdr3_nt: TGTGCCAGCAGTTTCCCCCCAGGGCGGGCTAACACCGGGGAGCTGTTTTTT
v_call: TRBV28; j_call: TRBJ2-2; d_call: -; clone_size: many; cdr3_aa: CASRGHRGGTGELFF; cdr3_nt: TGTGCCAGCCGCGGACACCGCGGAGGCACCGGGGAGCTGTTTTTT
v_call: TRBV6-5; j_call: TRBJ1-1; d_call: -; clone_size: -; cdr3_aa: CASSFSQGPHTEAFF; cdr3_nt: TGTGCCAGCAGTTTTTCCCAGGGGCCTCACACTGAAGCTTTCTTT
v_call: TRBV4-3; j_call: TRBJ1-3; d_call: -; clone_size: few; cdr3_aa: CASSAGYNSGNTIYF; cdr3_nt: TGCGCCAGCAGTGCAGGGTACAACTCTGGAAACACCATATATTTT
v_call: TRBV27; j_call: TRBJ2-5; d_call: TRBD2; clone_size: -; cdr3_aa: CASSSASGGRETQYF; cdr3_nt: TGTGCCAGCAGTTCGGCTAGCGGGGGGAGAGAGACCCAGTACTTC
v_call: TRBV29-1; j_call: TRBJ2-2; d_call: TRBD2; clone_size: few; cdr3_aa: CSVERGDGELFF; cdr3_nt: TGCAGCGTTGAACGGGGGGACGGGGAGCTGTTTTTT
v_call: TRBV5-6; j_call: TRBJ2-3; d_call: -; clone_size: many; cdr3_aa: CASSDTGRDTQYF; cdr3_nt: TGTGCCAGCAGCGACACAGGGAGAGATACGCAGTATTTT
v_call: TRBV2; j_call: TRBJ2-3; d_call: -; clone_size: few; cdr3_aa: CASSEIGDTQYF; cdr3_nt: TGTGCCAGCAGTGAAATTGGGGATACGCAGTATTTT
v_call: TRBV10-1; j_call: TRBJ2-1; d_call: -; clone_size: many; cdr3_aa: CASSESGRLSSEQFF; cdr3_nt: TGCGCCAGCAGTGAGTCGGGTAGGCTTTCGAGTGAGCAGTTCTTC
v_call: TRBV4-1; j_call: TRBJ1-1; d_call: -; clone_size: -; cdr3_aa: CASSQWDKGGTEAFF; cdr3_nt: TGCGCCAGCAGCCAGTGGGACAAGGGTGGCACTGAAGCTTTCTTT
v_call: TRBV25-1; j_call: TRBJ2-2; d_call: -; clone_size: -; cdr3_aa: CASSDPTGRDTGELFF; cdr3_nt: TGTGCCAGCAGTGACCCGACAGGAAGGGACACCGGGGAGCTGTTTTTT
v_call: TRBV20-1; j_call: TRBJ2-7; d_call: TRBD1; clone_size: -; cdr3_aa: CSARGQGLEQYF; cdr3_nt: TGCAGTGCTAGAGGACAGGGGCTGGAGCAGTACTTC
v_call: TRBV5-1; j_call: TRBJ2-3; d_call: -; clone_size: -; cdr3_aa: CASSLASVDTQYF; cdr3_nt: TGCGCCAGCAGCTTGGCCTCTGTGGATACGCAGTATTTT
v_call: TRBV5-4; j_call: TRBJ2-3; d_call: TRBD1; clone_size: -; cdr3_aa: CASSNNRDRSTDTQYF; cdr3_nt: TGTGCCAGCAGTAATAACCGGGACAGGAGCACAGATACGCAGTATTTT
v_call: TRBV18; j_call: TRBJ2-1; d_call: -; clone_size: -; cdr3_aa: CASSGGYRDEQFF; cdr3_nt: TGTGCCAGCTCAGGAGGGTATAGGGATGAGCAGTTCTTC
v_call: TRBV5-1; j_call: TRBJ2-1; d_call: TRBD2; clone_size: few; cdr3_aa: CASSLGLAGTSYNEQFF; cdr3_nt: TGCGCCAGCAGCCTGGGACTAGCGGGGACTTCCTACAATGAGCAGTTCTTC
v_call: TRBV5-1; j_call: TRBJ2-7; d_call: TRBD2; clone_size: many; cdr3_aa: CASSLLTSGGNYEQYF; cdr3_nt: TGCGCCAGCAGCTTGCTGACTAGCGGGGGCAACTACGAGCAGTACTTC
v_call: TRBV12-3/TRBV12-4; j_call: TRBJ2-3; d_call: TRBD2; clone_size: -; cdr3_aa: CASSLGGTSGTDTQYF; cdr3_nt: TGTGCCAGCAGTTTAGGTGGGACTAGCGGCACAGATACGCAGTATTTT
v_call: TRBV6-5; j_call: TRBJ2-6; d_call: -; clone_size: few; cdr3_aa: CASSSAYYSGANVLTF; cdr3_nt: TGTGCCAGCAGTTCCGCTTATTACTCTGGGGCCAACGTCCTGACTTTC
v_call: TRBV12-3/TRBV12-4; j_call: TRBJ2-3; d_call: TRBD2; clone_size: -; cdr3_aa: CASSFLAGGHKDTQYF; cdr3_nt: TGTGCCAGCAGTTTCCTAGCGGGGGGGCATAAAGATACGCAGTATTTT
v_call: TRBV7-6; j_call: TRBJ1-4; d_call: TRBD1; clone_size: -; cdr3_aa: CASSGGQGANEKLFF; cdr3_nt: TGTGCCAGCAGCGGTGGACAGGGAGCTAATGAAAAACTGTTTTTT
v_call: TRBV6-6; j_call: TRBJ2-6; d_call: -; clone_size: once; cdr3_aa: CVSSSPPVTPGANVLTF; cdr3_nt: TGTGTCAGCAGTTCCCCTCCCGTTACCCCTGGGGCCAACGTCCTGACTTTC
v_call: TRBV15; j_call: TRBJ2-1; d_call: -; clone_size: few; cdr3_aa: CATAPTSESYNEQFF; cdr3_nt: TGTGCCACCGCTCCAACCTCAGAGAGCTACAATGAGCAGTTCTTC
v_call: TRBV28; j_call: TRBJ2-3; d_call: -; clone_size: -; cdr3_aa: CASSFRGAHTDTQYF; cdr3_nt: TGTGCCAGCAGTTTTCGGGGGGCACACACAGATACGCAGTATTTT
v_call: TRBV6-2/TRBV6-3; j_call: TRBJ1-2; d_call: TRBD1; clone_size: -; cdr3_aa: CASSYGTGTVVDGYTF; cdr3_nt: TGTGCCAGCAGCTATGGGACAGGCACCGTTGTCGATGGCTACACCTTC
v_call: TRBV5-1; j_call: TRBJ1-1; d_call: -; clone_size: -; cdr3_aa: CASSLGGYGRFATEAFF; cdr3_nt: TGCGCCAGCAGCTTGGGAGGTTACGGGCGTTTTGCCACTGAAGCTTTCTTT
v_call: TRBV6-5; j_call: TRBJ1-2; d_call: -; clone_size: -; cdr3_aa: CASSSRSGNKAYTF; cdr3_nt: TGTGCCAGCAGTTCACGGAGCGGGAACAAGGCCTACACCTTC
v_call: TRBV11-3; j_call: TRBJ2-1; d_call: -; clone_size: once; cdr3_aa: CASSPALYSYNEQFF; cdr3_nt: TGTGCCAGCAGCCCTGCTTTGTACTCCTACAATGAGCAGTTCTTC
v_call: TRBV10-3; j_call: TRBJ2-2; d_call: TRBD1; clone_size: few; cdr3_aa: CAISRGGWDTGELFF; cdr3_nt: TGTGCCATCAGCCGAGGGGGCTGGGACACCGGGGAGCTGTTTTTT
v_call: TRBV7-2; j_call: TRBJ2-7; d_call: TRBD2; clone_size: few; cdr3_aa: CASSSSLSGGAFEQYF; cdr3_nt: TGTGCCAGCAGCTCCTCCCTTAGCGGGGGGGCGTTCGAGCAGTACTTC
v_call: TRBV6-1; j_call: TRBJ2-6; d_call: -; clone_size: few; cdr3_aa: CASRRPSESGANVLTF; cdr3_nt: TGTGCCAGCAGGAGACCCTCAGAATCTGGGGCCAACGTCCTGACTTTC
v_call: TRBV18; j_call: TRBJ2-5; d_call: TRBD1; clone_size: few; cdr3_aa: CASSPSSTGLETQYF; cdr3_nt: TGTGCCAGCTCACCTTCCTCGACAGGGTTAGAGACCCAGTACTTC
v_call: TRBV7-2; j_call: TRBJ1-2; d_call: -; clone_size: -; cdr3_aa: CASSPPGTVNNYGYTF; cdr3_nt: TGTGCCAGCAGCCCCCCCGGGACGGTAAATAACTATGGCTACACCTTC
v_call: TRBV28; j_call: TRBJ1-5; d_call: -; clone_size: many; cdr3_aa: CASSYYRQPQHF; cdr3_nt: TGTGCCAGCAGTTATTACCGGCAGCCCCAGCATTTT
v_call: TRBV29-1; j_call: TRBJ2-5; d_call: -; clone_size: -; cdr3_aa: CSVILLPLGTQYF; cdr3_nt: TGCAGCGTTATCCTGCTACCTTTAGGGACCCAGTACTTC
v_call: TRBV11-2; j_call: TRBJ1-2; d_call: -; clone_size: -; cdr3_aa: CASSLGLHYGYTF; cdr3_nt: TGTGCCAGCAGCTTAGGTCTTCACTATGGCTACACCTTC
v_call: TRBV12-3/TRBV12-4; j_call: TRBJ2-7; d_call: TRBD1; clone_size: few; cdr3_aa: CASSRTGEQYF; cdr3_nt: TGTGCCAGCAGTCGGACAGGCGAGCAGTACTTC